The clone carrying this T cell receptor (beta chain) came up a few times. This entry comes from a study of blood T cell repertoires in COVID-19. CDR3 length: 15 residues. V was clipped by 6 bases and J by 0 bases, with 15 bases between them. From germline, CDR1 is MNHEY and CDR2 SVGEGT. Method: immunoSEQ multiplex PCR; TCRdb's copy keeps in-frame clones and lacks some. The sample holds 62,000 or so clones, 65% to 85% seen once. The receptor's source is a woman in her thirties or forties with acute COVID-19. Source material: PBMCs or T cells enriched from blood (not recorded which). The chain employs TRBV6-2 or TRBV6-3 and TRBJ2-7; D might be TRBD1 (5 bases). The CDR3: CASSKQDLNSYEQYF. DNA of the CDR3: TGTGCCAGCAGCAAACAGGACCTAAACTCCTACGAGCAGTACTTC.